The rows below give T cell receptor beta chains drawn from one sample of a study of neurological immune-mediated disorders. TCRdb ran MiXCR on the 5' RACE reads and lists one entry per CDR3 protein. In the table there are 45,000 to 60,000 distinct CDR3 sequences, roughly 4% of which are singletons. The sequencing input was PBMCs. These receptors came from a man aged 25 to 40 with multiple sclerosis. Each CDR3 is given with its conserved first and last residue. Each record gives: J gene, V gene, CDR3 protein.

TRBJ1-1 | TRBV20-1 | CSARGTGFRAEAFF
TRBJ2-5 | TRBV12-3/TRBV12-4 | CASSLSLAGQETQYF
TRBJ1-5 | TRBV7-6 | CASSLESNQPQHF
TRBJ2-3 | TRBV11-2 | CASSLRLGRTDTQYF
TRBJ1-1 | TRBV5-1 | CASSPTGGRGRTEAFF
TRBJ2-5 | TRBV7-9 | CASSLVGSPTGETQYF
TRBJ2-1 | TRBV7-2 | CASSLGSPSNEQFF
TRBJ1-1 | TRBV21-1 | CASSKRIPNTEAFF
TRBJ2-5 | TRBV5-1 | CASSLDRIGETQYF
TRBJ2-1 | TRBV6-1 | CASSERGPSYNEQFF
TRBJ1-1 | TRBV3-1 | CASSQGLSNTEAFF
TRBJ2-1 | TRBV5-1 | CASSLDGSSYNEQFF
TRBJ2-6 | TRBV20-1 | CSARHSSGANVLTF
TRBJ1-1 | TRBV29-1 | CSASGMNTEAFF
TRBJ1-2 | TRBV27 | CASSATGTGYGYTF
TRBJ2-7 | TRBV18 | CASSQLAGVLDEQYF
TRBJ2-2 | TRBV12-3/TRBV12-4 | CASGLAGSNTGELFF
TRBJ1-1 | TRBV20-1 | CSGGAGDTEAFF
TRBJ2-7 | TRBV20-1 | CSAGGNYEQYF
TRBJ2-1 | TRBV6-5 | CASSYSGGSGTYNEQFF